This entry lists 18 T cell receptor beta chains sequenced from one sample in a study of CD8 T cells in Susac syndrome. The RNA, about 0.5 to 1 ug, was put through reverse transcription using random hexamers. From the immunoSEQ multiplex PCR reads, TCRdb called clonotypes with MiXCR, one entry per CDR3 protein. The data contain about 250,000 distinct CDR3 sequences, about 94% of them singletons. The sequencing input was CD4+ T cells from PBMCs. Every receptor here comes from a human donor with multiple sclerosis.

V usage is TRBV18 and J usage is TRBJ1-1; 8 bases line up with TRBD1. The CDR3 consists of 14 residues. The V and J ends lost 1 base and 4 bases, in that order; junction bases with no gene match: 2. Germline V CDR1 and CDR2: KGHSH, LQKENI. The CDR3 DNA follows: TGTGCCAGCTCACCACAAACAGGGGGCACTGAAGCTTTCTTT. Encoded protein: CASSPQTGGTEAFF.

In its sample, this clonotype was seen a few times. The chain has TRBV30 and TRBJ2-7, with TRBD2 as a possible D gene (6 bases). This CDR3 has 15 amino acids. Per germline, CDR1 GTSNPN and CDR2 SVGIG (reference sequence). V was cut by 4 bases and J by 0 bases, with 16 bases left in between. CDR3 residues: CAWINRGKSSYEQYV. CDR3 DNA sequence: TGTGCCTGGATTAATCGCGGGAAAAGCTCCTACGAGCAGTACGTC.

The chain uses TRBV23-1 and TRBJ2-7; D tentatively reads TRBD1 or TRBD2 (5 bases each). TRBV23-1 is an ORF for which the function is uncertain. Trimming took off 2 bases at V and 6 bases at J, with 20 bases between the two ends. The CDR3 runs to 16 residues. In DNA, the CDR3 is TGCGCCAGCAGTCAAAGCACCGGGACCCCACCCTTCGAGCAGTACGTC. It encodes CASSQSTGTPPFEQYV.

Only a few counts were recorded for this clonotype. The rearrangement joins TRBV5-4 to TRBJ2-2; D is perhaps TRBD1 or TRBD2 (5 bases each). The CDR3 is made up of 15 amino acids. Trimming took off 0 bases at V and 2 bases at J, with 8 bases between the two ends. The germline gives CDR1 SGHNT, CDR2 YYREEE (reference sequence). CDR3 in amino acids: CASSLGDPNTGELFF. In nucleotides, the CDR3 is TGTGCCAGCAGCTTGGGGGACCCAAACACCGGGGAGCTGTTTTTT.

The chain links TRBV30 to TRBJ1-6; D gene uncertain. V was shortened by 5 bases and J by 7 bases, with 15 bases between the two germline ends. The CDR3 has 14 residues. The germline V gene has CDR1 GTSNPN and CDR2 SVGIG (reference sequence). CDR3 sequence: CAWGIELKNSPLHF. The CDR3 nucleotides are TGTGCCTGGGGTATAGAACTTAAGAATTCACCCCTCCACTTT.

The V gene is TRBV6-1, the J gene TRBJ2-2, with 9 nucleotides matching TRBD1. The CDR3 has 15 residues. The trim removed 5 bases at V and 6 bases at J, leaving 7 bases unmatched. Germline CDR1 MNHNS, CDR2 SASEGT. The CDR3 DNA sequence: TGTGCCAGCAGTCGGGACAGGGATTGGTCCGGGGAGCTGTTTTTT. Translation gives CASSRDRDWSGELFF.

This clonotype was seen only once. The V call is TRBV2, the J call TRBJ1-5; unclear D gene. Looked up from germline, CDR1 is SNHLY and CDR2 is FYNNEI. Trimming took off 0 bases at V and 2 bases at J, with 11 bases between the two ends. The CDR3 runs to 16 residues. DNA for the CDR3: TGTGCCAGCAGTGAAGCGCGAGGAAGCGGCAATCAGCCCCAGCATTTT. It yields the protein CASSEARGSGNQPQHF.

This rearrangement joins TRBV29-1 to TRBJ2-3; D possibly corresponds to TRBD1 (6 bases). The CDR3 extends over 15 amino acids. Trimming pared 4 bases from V and 0 bases from J, leaving 14 bases between. Germline assignment: CDR1 SQVTM and CDR2 ANQGSEA. The CDR3 region is CSVGGQGSSTDTQYF. In nucleotides, the CDR3 is TGCAGCGTTGGGGGGCAGGGGTCTAGCACAGATACGCAGTATTTT.

The chain employs TRBV7-9 and TRBJ2-2; D is possibly TRBD1 or TRBD2 (5 bases each). Germline CDR1 reads SEHNR; CDR2 reads FQNEAQ (reference sequence). V was trimmed by 5 bases and J by 3 bases, leaving 19 bases between them. The CDR3 is 17 residues long. The CDR3 sequence is CASSPWGTGNDTGELFF. CDR3 nucleotide sequence: TGTGCCAGCAGCCCCTGGGGGACCGGGAATGACACCGGGGAGCTGTTTTTT.

The rearrangement links TRBV10-3 to TRBJ2-7; 7 nucleotides match TRBD1. V lost 3 bases and J lost 0; bases outside the gene matches: 11. The germline V gene has CDR1 ENHRY and CDR2 SYGVKD. The CDR3 consists of 17 residues. The CDR3: CAISDLMGQRNSYEQYF. As DNA, the CDR3 is TGTGCCATCAGTGATTTGATGGGACAGCGGAACTCCTACGAGCAGTACTTC.

This chain connects TRBV5-4 to TRBJ1-5; D is ambiguous. V lost 1 base and J 3 bases, leaving 8 bases between the germline ends. CDR1 is SGHNT, CDR2 YYREEE, per germline (reference sequence). There are 14 residues in the CDR3. CDR3 sequence reads: CASSLSPTNQPQHF. CDR3 DNA: TGTGCCAGCAGCTTGTCTCCAACCAATCAGCCCCAGCATTTT.

The V and J genes are TRBV5-4 and TRBJ1-1, with TRBD1 as a possible D gene (5 bases). The CDR3 loop spans 15 amino acids. V lost 2 bases and J lost 4, with 15 bases in between. Germline loops: CDR1 SGHNT, CDR2 YYREEE (reference sequence). The chain's CDR3 is CASSLGAGRGTEAFF. CDR3 nucleotide sequence: TGTGCCAGCAGCTTAGGGGCTGGGAGGGGCACTGAAGCTTTCTTT.

V gene TRBV29-1 combines with J gene TRBJ2-5; D might be TRBD1 (5 bases). This CDR3 is 12 amino acids long. Germline CDR1 SQVTM, CDR2 ANQGSEA. V gave up 4 bases and J gave up 3 bases, with 9 bases separating them. The CDR3 region has the DNA TGCAGCGTTGGGACAACCAAAGAGACCCAGTACTTC. Protein: CSVGTTKETQYF.

This clonotype was detected a few times. The rearrangement links TRBV19 to TRBJ2-2; D unresolved. Trimming pared 3 bases from V and 4 bases from J, leaving 3 bases between. The CDR3 totals 12 residues. CDR1 and CDR2 from the germline V gene are LNHDA and SQIVND (reference sequence). The CDR3: CASSIGTGELFF. The CDR3 DNA sequence: TGTGCCAGTAGTATCGGCACCGGGGAGCTGTTTTTT.

The chain has TRBV30 and TRBJ2-1; 9 bases line up with TRBD2. The CDR3 runs 13 residues. V trimming: 5 bases; J trimming: 8 bases; junction bases outside the gene matches: 7. In germline, CDR1 is GTSNPN, CDR2 SVGIG (reference sequence). CDR3 protein: CAWGGGASDEQFF. As DNA, the CDR3 is TGTGCCTGGGGCGGGGGGGCCAGCGATGAGCAGTTCTTC.

There are a few counts of this clonotype. The V and J genes are TRBV29-1 and TRBJ2-5; TRBD2 matches 12 bases. The CDR3 has 14 residues. Germline V gives CDR1 SQVTM, CDR2 ANQGSEA. V shed 6 bases, J shed 4 bases, and the junction held 6 bases outside the gene matches. DNA of the CDR3: TGCAGCGTCCTAGCGGGAGGGGTTGGAGAGACCCAGTACTTC. It codes for CSVLAGGVGETQYF.

The V gene is TRBV12-3 or TRBV12-4, the J gene TRBJ2-4; 9 nucleotides agree with TRBD1. CDR3 size: 16 residues. The J segment lost 2 bases and the V segment lost 5 bases, leaving 7 bases of the junction unmatched. CDR3 loop: CASSPGQGSPKNIQYF. CDR3 nucleotide sequence: TGTGCCAGCAGTCCTGGACAGGGGTCGCCCAAAAACATTCAGTACTTC.

This clonotype was recorded once. The chain joins TRBV21-1 to TRBJ1-5. TRBV21-1 is designated a pseudogene. The CDR3 length is 17 residues. The CDR3 sequence: CASSTGIGPYSNQPQHF. CDR3 DNA: TGTGCCAGCAGCACCGGTATAGGGCCCTATAGCAATCAGCCCCAGCATTTT.